A selection of T cell receptor beta chains follows, all from one sample in a study of vaccination and CD4 T cells after COVID-19. TCRdb re-derived calls from the PCR reads in MiXCR, one entry per CDR3 protein. The sample shows about 7,200 distinct CDR3 sequences, around 35% of them seen only once. These receptors' targets are unknown. Source material: CD4+ T cells from blood, cultured in vitro. Every receptor here comes from a human donor in good health. CDR3s include the opening cysteine and the closing phenylalanine or tryptophan.

cdr3_aa: CASSTWPGTDTQYF; v_call: TRBV7-3; j_call: TRBJ2-3
cdr3_aa: CASSYASGTYEQYF; v_call: TRBV27; j_call: TRBJ2-7
cdr3_aa: CASSLLGPPQETQYF; v_call: TRBV7-3; j_call: TRBJ2-5
cdr3_aa: CSASGLAGAGDTQYF; v_call: TRBV20-1; j_call: TRBJ2-3
cdr3_aa: CAIREGQSGNTIYF; v_call: TRBV10-3; j_call: TRBJ1-3
cdr3_aa: CASSLTAGGPNGELFF; v_call: TRBV11-3; j_call: TRBJ2-2
cdr3_aa: CARGLAGGFGTQYF; v_call: TRBV6-1; j_call: TRBJ2-3
cdr3_aa: CASSTIYEQYF; v_call: TRBV12-3/TRBV12-4; j_call: TRBJ2-7
cdr3_aa: CATSDSGGTTEAFF; v_call: TRBV24-1; j_call: TRBJ1-1
cdr3_aa: CASSLTQGTSFVEQFF; v_call: TRBV7-2; j_call: TRBJ2-1
cdr3_aa: CASSSTRDTQYF; v_call: TRBV12-3/TRBV12-4; j_call: TRBJ2-3
cdr3_aa: CSARDTGTGNQPQHF; v_call: TRBV20-1; j_call: TRBJ1-5